This T cell receptor (beta chain) was recorded in a study of CD8 T cells in Susac syndrome. CDR3 length: 13 residues. V was pared by 1 base and J by 10 bases, with 11 bases between. Looked up from germline, CDR1 is SEHNR and CDR2 is FQNEAQ (reference sequence). Negative isolation was applied to CD8+ and CD4+ T cells, and FACS enrichment was applied to TEMRA cells. An amount of RNA that ranged from 0.5 to 1 ug was reverse transcribed with random hexamers. One entry per CDR3 protein, called by TCRdb with MiXCR from the immunoSEQ multiplex PCR reads. The table includes 300,000 to 350,000 distinct CDR3 sequences, under 95% detected once.

Sequences were obtained from CD4+ T cells from PBMCs. This sequence originates from a human donor with multiple sclerosis. This chain uses TRBV7-9 with TRBJ2-1; TRBD1 might be the D (6 bases). This CDR3 is CASSLGGQREQFF. As DNA, the CDR3 is TGTGCCAGCAGCTTAGGGGGACAACGGGAGCAGTTCTTC.